The TCR beta chain under discussion was sequenced for a study of shared clonotypes between healthy human individuals. Study conclusions and caveats: Among the subsets, naive ones generally showed larger estimated richness than memory ones.

As to this clone: Its specificity is not known.

Authors' processing steps: ImmunoSEQ supplied junction-only sequences lacking quality scores, so filtering was different. The repertoire was sequenced with immunoSEQ multiplex PCR; TCRdb's copy has only in-frame clones and lacks some. V, J and clone size are taken as reported in that table, and D and trimming were inferred from the DNA itself. The sample holds roughly 1,800,000 clones, just under 95% seen once. Germline CDR1 and CDR2: MNHEY and SMNVEV (reference sequence). Trimming removed 8 bases from V and 4 bases from J, with 34 bases in between. The CDR3 is made up of 20 amino acids. Naive CD8 populations comprised CD45RO-negative cells positively selected for CCR7, excluding terminally differentiated effector memory CD45RA+ cells.

The sample taken for sequencing was naive CD8+ T cells sorted from blood. The V gene is TRBV27, the J gene TRBJ2-3, with D tentatively TRBD2 (7 bases). This receptor was taken from a man younger than 30 in good health. The CDR3 DNA reads TGTGCCAGCGATATTTCTTTTCCGTCATTTATTGGGGGGGCCGCAGATACGCAGTATTTT. It translates to CASDISFPSFIGGAADTQYF.